This TCR beta chain derives from a study of T cells in localized non-small cell lung cancer. Whole-study results and caveats: Adjacent lung was found to contain a median around 56 of the top 100 tumor clones. A raised T cell density in blood coincided with lengthier overall survival. Only one tumor region was sequenced, so heterogeneity remains possible.

Sequenced by immunoSEQ multiplex PCR; TCRdb stores in-frame clones only, minus some. In the table there are about 20,000 clones, about 85% of which are singletons. Of note for this clone: What it binds is not known.

The germline gives CDR1 ENHRY, CDR2 SYGVKD. Deletions cut 4 bases from V and 3 bases from J, with 13 bases between. The CDR3 covers 14 residues. This receptor was identified in a man aged 35-69 years with stage II squamous cell lung carcinoma. The J gene is TRBJ2-7, the V gene TRBV10-3, with D possibly matching TRBD1 (6 bases). The sequencing here drew on PBMCs, taken before any cancer treatment. CDR3 nucleotides: TGTGCCATCAGTGTGACAGGCGCAATCTACGAGCAGTACTTC. Translation gives CAISVTGAIYEQYF.